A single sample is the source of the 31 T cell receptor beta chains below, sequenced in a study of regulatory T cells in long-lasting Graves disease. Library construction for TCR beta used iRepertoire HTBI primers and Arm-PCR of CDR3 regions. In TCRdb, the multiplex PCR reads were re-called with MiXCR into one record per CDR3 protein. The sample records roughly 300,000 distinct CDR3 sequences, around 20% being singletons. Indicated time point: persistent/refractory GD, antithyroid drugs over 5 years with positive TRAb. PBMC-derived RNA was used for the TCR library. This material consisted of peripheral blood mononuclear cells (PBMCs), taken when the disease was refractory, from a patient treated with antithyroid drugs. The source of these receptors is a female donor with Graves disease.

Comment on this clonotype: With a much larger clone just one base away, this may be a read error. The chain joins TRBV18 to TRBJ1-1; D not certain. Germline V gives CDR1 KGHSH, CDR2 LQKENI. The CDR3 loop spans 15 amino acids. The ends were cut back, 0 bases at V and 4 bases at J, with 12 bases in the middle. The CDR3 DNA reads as TGTGCCAGCTCACCACCGACCGCACGGGGCACTGAAGCTTTCTTT. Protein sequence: CASSPPTARGTEAFF.

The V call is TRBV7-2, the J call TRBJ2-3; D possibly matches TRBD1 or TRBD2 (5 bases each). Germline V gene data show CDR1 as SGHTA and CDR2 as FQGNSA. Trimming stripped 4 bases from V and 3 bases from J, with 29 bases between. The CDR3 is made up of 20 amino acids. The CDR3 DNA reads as TGTGCCAGCAGCTCACTCCCCGGGGCTAGAATTAGTCTTGGGACAGATACGCAGTATTTT. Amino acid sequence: CASSSLPGARISLGTDTQYF.

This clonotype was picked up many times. Here the CDR3 reads CASGPGNSYEQYF. CDR3 nucleotides: TGTGCCAGCGGGCCAGGAAATTCCTACGAGCAGTACTTC. The rearrangement joins TRBV2 to TRBJ2-7; D is ambiguous. This CDR3 spans 13 amino acids. The ends were cut back, 8 bases at V and 1 base at J, with 12 bases in the middle. Per germline, CDR1 SNHLY and CDR2 FYNNEI.

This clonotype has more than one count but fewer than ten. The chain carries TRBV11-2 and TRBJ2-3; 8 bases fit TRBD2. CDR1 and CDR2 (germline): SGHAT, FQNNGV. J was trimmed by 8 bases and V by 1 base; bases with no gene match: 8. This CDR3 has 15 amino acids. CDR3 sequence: CASSLVASGSGTQYF. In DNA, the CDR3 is TGTGCCAGCAGCTTAGTGGCCAGCGGGAGTGGTACGCAGTATTTT.

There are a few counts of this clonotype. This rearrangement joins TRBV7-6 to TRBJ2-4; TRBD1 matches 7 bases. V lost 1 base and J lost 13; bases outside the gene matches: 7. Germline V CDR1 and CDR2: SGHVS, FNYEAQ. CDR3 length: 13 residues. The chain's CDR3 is CASSLGTTGVQYF. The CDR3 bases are TGTGCCAGCAGCTTAGGAACAACAGGGGTACAGTACTTC. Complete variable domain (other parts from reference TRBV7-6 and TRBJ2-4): GAGVSQSPRYKVTKRGQDVALRCDPISGHVSLYWYRQALGQGPEFLTYFNYEAQQDKSGLPNDRFSAERPEGSISTLTIQRTEQRDSAMYRCASSLGTTGVQYFGAGTRLSVL.

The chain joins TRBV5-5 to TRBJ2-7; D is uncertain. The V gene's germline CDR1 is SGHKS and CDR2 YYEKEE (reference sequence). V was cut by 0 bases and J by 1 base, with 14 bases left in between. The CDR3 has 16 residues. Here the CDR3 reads CASSLEGRLGSYEQYF. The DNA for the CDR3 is TGTGCCAGCAGCTTGGAAGGTCGCCTCGGTTCCTACGAGCAGTACTTC.

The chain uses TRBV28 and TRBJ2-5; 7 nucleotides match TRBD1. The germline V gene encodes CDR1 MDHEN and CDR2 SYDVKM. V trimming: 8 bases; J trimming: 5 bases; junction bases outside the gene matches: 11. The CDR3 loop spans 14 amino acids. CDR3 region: CASLKRGPRETQYF. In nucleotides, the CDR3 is TGTGCCAGCCTTAAAAGGGGGCCCCGGGAGACCCAGTACTTC. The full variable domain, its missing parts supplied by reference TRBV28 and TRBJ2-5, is DVKVTQSSRYLVKRTGEKVFLECVQDMDHENMFWYRQDPGLGLRLIYFSYDVKMKEKGDIPEGYSVSREKKERFSLILESASTNQTSMYLCASLKRGPRETQYFGPGTRLLVL.

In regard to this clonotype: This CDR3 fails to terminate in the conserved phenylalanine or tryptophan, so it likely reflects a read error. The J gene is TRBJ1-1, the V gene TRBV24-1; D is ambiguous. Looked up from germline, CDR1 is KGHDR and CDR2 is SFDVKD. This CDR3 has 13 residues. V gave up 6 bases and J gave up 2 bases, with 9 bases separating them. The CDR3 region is CATSFPSNTEAFS. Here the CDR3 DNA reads TGTGCCACCAGTTTCCCTTCAAACACTGAAGCTTTCTCT.

The DNA for the CDR3 is TGTGCCAGCAGCTTAGCGGAACCCGGGACAGGGTTCTACGAGCAGTACTTC. As protein: CASSLAEPGTGFYEQYF. The V gene is TRBV7-9, the J gene TRBJ2-7; 9 nucleotides line up with TRBD1. The CDR3 covers 17 residues. CDR1 is SEHNR and CDR2 is FQNEAQ in the germline V gene (reference sequence). J gave up 3 bases and V 0 bases, and 9 bases lay outside the gene matches.

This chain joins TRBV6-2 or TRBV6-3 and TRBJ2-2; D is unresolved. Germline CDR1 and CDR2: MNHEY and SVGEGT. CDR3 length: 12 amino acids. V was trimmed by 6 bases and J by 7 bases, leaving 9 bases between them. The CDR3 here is CASSRYIGELFF. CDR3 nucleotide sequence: TGTGCCAGCAGCAGATATATCGGGGAGCTGTTTTTT.

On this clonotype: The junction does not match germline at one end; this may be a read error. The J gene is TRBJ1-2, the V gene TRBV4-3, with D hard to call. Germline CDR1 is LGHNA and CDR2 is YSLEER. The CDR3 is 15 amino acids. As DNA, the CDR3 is TGCGCCAGCAGCCTATACGAAGAAACTAACTATGACTACACCTTC. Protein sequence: CASSLYEETNYDYTF.

The CDR3 DNA reads as TGCGCCAGCAGCCAAGATCTTGGGACTAGAAGTCCCTATAACTATGGCTACACCTTC. This sequence encodes CASSQDLGTRSPYNYGYTF. The genes are TRBV4-3 and TRBJ1-2, with D possibly TRBD1 on 5 matching bases. CDR3 length equals 19 residues. The ends were cut back, 0 bases at V and 1 base at J, with 21 bases in the middle. Germline lookup yields CDR1 LGHNA and CDR2 YSLEER.

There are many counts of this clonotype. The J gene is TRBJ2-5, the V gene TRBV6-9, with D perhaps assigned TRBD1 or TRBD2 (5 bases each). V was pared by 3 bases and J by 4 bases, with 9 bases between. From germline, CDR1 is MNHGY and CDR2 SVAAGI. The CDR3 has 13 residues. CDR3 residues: CASSYGDLETQYF. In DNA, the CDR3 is TGTGCCAGCAGTTACGGGGACCTAGAGACCCAGTACTTC.

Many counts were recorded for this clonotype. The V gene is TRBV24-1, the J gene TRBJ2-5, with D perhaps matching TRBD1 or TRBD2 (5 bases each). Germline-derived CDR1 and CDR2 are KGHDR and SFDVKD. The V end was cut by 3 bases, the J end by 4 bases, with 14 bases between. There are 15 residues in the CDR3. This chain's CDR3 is CATSDEPGRGETQYF. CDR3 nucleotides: TGTGCCACCAGTGATGAACCGGGACGAGGAGAGACCCAGTACTTC.

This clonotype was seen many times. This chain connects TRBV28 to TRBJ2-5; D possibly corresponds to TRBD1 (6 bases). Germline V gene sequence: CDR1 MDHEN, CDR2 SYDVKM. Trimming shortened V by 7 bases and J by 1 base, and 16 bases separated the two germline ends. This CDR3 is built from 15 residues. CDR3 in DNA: TGTGCCAGCAAGCCCCACACAGGGCTCCAAGAGACCCAGTACTTC. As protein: CASKPHTGLQETQYF.

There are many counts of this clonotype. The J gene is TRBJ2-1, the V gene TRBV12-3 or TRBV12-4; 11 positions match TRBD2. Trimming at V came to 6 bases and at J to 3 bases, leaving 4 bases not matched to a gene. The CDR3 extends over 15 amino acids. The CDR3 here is CASSEGLADYNEQFF. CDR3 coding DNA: TGTGCCAGCAGCGAGGGACTAGCGGACTACAATGAGCAGTTCTTC.

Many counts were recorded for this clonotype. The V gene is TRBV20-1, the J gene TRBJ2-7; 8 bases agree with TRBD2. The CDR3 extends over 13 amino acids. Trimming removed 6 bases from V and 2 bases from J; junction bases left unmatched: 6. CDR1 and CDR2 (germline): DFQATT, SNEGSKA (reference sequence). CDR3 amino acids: CSADSGNTYEQYF. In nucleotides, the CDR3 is TGCAGTGCCGATAGCGGGAACACCTACGAGCAGTACTTC.

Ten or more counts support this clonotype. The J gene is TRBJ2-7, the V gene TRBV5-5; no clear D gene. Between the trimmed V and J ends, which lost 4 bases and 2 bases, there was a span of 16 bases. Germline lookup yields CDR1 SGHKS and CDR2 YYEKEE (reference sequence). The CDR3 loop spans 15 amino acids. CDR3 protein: CASSPDLSRPYEQYF. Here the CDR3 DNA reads TGTGCCAGCAGCCCCGACCTCTCTCGACCCTACGAGCAGTACTTC. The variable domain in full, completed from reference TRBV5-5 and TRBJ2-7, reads DAGVTQSPTHLIKTRGQQVTLRCSPISGHKSVSWYQQVLGQGPQFIFQYYEKEERGRGNFPDRFSARQFPNYSSELNVNALLLGDSALYLCASSPDLSRPYEQYFGPGTRLTVT.

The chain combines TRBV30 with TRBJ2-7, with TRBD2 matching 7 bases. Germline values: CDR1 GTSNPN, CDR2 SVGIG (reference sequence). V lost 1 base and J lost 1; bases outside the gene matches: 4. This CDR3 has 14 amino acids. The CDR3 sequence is CAWSATGGSYEQYF. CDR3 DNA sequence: TGTGCCTGGAGTGCGACGGGAGGATCCTACGAGCAGTACTTC.

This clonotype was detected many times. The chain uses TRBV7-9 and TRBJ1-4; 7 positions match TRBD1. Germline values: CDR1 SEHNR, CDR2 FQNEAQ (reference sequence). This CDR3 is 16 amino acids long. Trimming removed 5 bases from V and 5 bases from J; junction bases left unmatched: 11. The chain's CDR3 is CASSPRGQTENEKLFF. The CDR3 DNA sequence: TGTGCCAGCAGCCCTAGGGGACAGACCGAAAATGAAAAACTGTTTTTT.

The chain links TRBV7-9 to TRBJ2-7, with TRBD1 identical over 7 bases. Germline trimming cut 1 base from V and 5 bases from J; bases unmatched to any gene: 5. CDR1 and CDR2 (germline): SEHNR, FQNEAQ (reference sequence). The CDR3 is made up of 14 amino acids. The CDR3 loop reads CASSLGQGSHEQYF. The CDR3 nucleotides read TGTGCCAGCAGCTTAGGACAGGGATCCCACGAGCAGTACTTC.

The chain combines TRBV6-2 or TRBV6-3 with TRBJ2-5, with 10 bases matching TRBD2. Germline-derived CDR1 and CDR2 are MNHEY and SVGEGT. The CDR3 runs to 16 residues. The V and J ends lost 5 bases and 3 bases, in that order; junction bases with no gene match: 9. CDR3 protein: CASSHTTSGREETQYF. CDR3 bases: TGTGCCAGCAGTCACACGACTAGCGGGCGAGAAGAGACCCAGTACTTC.

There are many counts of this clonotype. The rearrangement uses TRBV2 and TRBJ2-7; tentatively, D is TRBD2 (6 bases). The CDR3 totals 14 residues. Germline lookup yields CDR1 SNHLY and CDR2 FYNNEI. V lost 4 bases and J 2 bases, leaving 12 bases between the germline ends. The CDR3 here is CASSVLATTYEQYF. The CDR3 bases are TGTGCCAGCAGTGTCCTAGCGACAACCTACGAGCAGTACTTC.

CDR3 DNA: TGCAGTGCTCTGGATAACACTGAAGCTTTCTTT. Encoded protein: CSALDNTEAFF. The genes are TRBV20-1 and TRBJ1-1, with D unresolved. The V end lost 5 bases, the J end lost 2 bases, and 6 bases lay between the germline ends. The CDR3 has 11 residues. Germline CDR1 DFQATT, CDR2 SNEGSKA (reference sequence).

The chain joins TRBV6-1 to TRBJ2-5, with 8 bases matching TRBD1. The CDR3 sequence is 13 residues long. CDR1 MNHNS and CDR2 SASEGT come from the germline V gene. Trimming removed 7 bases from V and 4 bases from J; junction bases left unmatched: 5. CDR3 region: CASNDRGPETQYF. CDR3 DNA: TGTGCCAGCAATGACAGGGGCCCAGAGACCCAGTACTTC.

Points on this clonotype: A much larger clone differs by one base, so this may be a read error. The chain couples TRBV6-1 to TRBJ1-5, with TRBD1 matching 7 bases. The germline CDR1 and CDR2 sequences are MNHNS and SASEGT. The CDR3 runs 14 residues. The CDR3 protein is CAISGQGVNQPQHF. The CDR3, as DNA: TGTGCCATCAGTGGTCAGGGGGTCAATCAGCCCCAGCATTTT.

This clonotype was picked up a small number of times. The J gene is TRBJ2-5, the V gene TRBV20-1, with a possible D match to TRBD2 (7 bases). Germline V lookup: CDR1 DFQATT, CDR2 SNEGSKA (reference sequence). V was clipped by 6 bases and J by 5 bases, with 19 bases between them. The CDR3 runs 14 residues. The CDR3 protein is CSAPGAGVRETQYF. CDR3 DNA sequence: TGCAGTGCCCCGGGGGCGGGGGTCCGGGAGACCCAGTACTTC.

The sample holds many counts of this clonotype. CDR3 in DNA: TGTGCCTGGAGTGTACATGAGGAAGCTTTCTTT. It specifies CAWSVHEEAFF. The rearrangement joins TRBV30 to TRBJ1-1; D is undetermined. The CDR3 covers 11 residues. V lost 0 bases and J lost 8, with 7 bases in between. Per the germline V gene, CDR1 is GTSNPN and CDR2 is SVGIG (reference sequence).

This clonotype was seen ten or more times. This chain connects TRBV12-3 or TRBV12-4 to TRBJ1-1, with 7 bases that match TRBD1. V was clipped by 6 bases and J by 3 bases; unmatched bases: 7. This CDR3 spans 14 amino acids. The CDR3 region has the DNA TGTGCCAGCAGCCCTACAGGGACAGACACTGAAGCTTTCTTT. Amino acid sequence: CASSPTGTDTEAFF.

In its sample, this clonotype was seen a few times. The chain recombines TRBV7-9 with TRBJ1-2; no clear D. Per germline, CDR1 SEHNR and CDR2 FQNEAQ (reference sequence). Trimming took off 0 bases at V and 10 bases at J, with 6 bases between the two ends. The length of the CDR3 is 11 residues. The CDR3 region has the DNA TGTGCCAGCAGCTTAGCCCCCCCCTACACCTTC. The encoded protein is CASSLAPPYTF.

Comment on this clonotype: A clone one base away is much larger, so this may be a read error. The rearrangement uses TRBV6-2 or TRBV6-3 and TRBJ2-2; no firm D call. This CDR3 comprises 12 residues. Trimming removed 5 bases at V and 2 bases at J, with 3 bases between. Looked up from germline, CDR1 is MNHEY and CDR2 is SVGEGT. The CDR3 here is CASSINTGELFF. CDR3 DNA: TGTGCCAGCAGTATTAACACCGGGGAGCTGTTTTTT.